The 14 T cell receptor beta chains below come from one sample, sequenced in a study of STAT3 mutations in large granular lymphocyte leukemia. Whole-study results and caveats: In T-cell large granular lymphocyte leukemia, about half of patients showed multiple immunodominant subclonotypes.

These receptors have no identified antigens. The protocol was immunoSEQ multiplex PCR, while the TCRdb copy is restricted to in-frame clones and leaves out a portion. The repertoire holds 4,500 to 5,500 clones, around three quarters seen once, with roughly 48% in the top ten. Sequenced input: PBMCs. These receptors came from a human donor with T large granular lymphocyte leukemia. Some clones in this sample may be carry-over from other donors' samples.

This clone was counted only a few times. The V call is TRBV5-6, the J call TRBJ2-7, with 10 bases aligning to TRBD1. The junction had 5 bases not matched to a gene; V was cut back by 4 bases and J by 4 bases. The CDR3 contains 14 residues. Germline V gives CDR1 SGHDT, CDR2 YYEEEE. Here the CDR3 DNA reads TGTGCCAGCAGCCAGGGACAGGGGCGATACGAGCAGTACTTC. It encodes CASSQGQGRYEQYF.

V is TRBV10-3 and J is TRBJ2-7; D gene unclear. The V gene lost 0 bases and the J gene lost 7 bases, with 7 bases spanning the gap. This CDR3 comprises 12 residues. The germline V gene encodes CDR1 ENHRY and CDR2 SYGVKD. The CDR3 loop reads CAISESRMEQYF. The CDR3, as DNA: TGTGCCATCAGTGAGTCCAGGATGGAGCAGTACTTC.

This clone has only a few counts. The chain recombines TRBV6-5 with TRBJ1-6, with a possible D match to TRBD1 (5 bases). The length of the CDR3 is 15 residues. Trimming removed 6 bases at V and 0 bases at J, with 9 bases between. CDR1 MNHEY and CDR2 SVGAGI come from the germline V gene. The CDR3 spells CASRDSISYNSPLHF. CDR3 sequence (DNA): TGTGCCAGCAGAGACAGTATCTCCTATAATTCACCCCTCCACTTT.

The chain links TRBV5-1 to TRBJ2-7, with D perhaps TRBD1 or TRBD2 (5 bases each). Germline CDR1 SGHRS, CDR2 YFSETQ. The CDR3 has 15 amino acids. Trimming stripped 5 bases from V and 0 bases from J, with 15 bases between. The CDR3 sequence is CASRPGTSGSYEQYF. The CDR3, as DNA: TGCGCCAGCAGGCCTGGGACCTCCGGCTCCTACGAGCAGTACTTC.

This clone is labeled medium-sized (0.01 to 0.1%). The V call is TRBV28, the J call TRBJ2-3; maybe TRBD2 (5 bases). Trimming shortened V by 7 bases and J by 5 bases, and 16 bases separated the two germline ends. Germline CDR1 is MDHEN and CDR2 is SYDVKM. CDR3 length: 14 amino acids. CDR3 residues: CASTPRTLRDTQYF. In DNA form, the CDR3 reads TGTGCCAGCACCCCGAGGACTCTCAGAGATACGCAGTATTTT. The full variable domain, completed using reference TRBV28 and TRBJ2-3, is DVKVTQSSRYLVKRTGEKVFLECVQDMDHENMFWYRQDPGLGLRLIYFSYDVKMKEKGDIPEGYSVSREKKERFSLILESASTNQTSMYLCASTPRTLRDTQYFGPGTRLTVL.

The CDR3 reads CASSQGLRDGPNSPLHF. The CDR3 coding sequence is TGCGCCAGCAGCCAAGGCCTCCGGGACGGACCGAATTCACCCCTCCACTTT. The J gene is TRBJ1-6, the V gene TRBV4-3; possible D gene TRBD1, 5 bases. Germline values: CDR1 LGHNA, CDR2 YSLEER. V was cut by 1 base and J by 7 bases, with 17 bases left in between. The CDR3 covers 17 residues.

V gene TRBV10-2 combines with J gene TRBJ2-7; perhaps TRBD2 as D (5 bases). Trimming took 2 bases from V and 7 from J, leaving 9 bases between them. Germline V gives CDR1 WSHSY, CDR2 SAAADI. The CDR3 runs to 12 residues. The CDR3 is CASSEASGEQYF. The CDR3 DNA reads TGCGCCAGCAGTGAGGCATCGGGGGAGCAGTACTTC.

The chain links TRBV30 to TRBJ2-7, with 8 bases lining up with TRBD1. CDR3 length: 14 residues. V was pared by 1 base and J by 3 bases, with 5 bases of the junction left unmatched. Per germline, CDR1 GTSNPN and CDR2 SVGIG (reference sequence). The CDR3 spells CAWSGTGNHYEQYF. The CDR3 bases are TGTGCCTGGAGTGGGACAGGGAACCACTACGAGCAGTACTTC.

This clone was seen just once. The rearrangement joins TRBV29-1 to TRBJ2-1; D is undetermined. V was shortened by 5 bases and J by 6 bases, with 5 bases between the two germline ends. The CDR3 spans 10 residues. Per the germline V gene, CDR1 is SQVTM and CDR2 is ANQGSEA. The DNA for the CDR3 is TGCAGCGTTTGGGCCAATGAGCAGTTCTTC. Translated, it gives CSVWANEQFF.

V gene TRBV6-6 combines with J gene TRBJ1-2; 7 nucleotides line up with TRBD1. In germline, CDR1 is MNHNY, CDR2 SVGAGI (reference sequence). The V gene end was trimmed by 7 bases and the J gene end by 8 bases; junction bases not matched to a gene: 10. The CDR3 sequence is 13 residues long. The CDR3 reads CASTQQGRYGYTF. As DNA, the CDR3 is TGTGCCAGCACCCAACAGGGGCGGTACGGCTACACCTTC.

This sequence joins TRBV29-1 and TRBJ2-7; D unresolved. CDR3 length equals 13 residues. V dropped 4 bases and J dropped 2 bases, with 12 bases sitting between them. Germline V gene data show CDR1 as SQVTM and CDR2 as ANQGSEA. The CDR3 nucleotides read TGCAGCGTTGCAGTTGTTCTTACCTACGAGCAGTACTTC. This translates into CSVAVVLTYEQYF.

This CDR3 reads CALGRGYNEQFF. CDR3 nucleotide sequence: TGTGCCTTGGGTAGGGGGTACAATGAGCAGTTCTTC. V is TRBV30 and J is TRBJ2-1; possible D gene TRBD1, 6 bases. CDR3 size: 12 residues. Germline V gene sequence: CDR1 GTSNPN, CDR2 SVGIG (reference sequence). Trimming took off 7 bases at V and 4 bases at J, with 11 bases between the two ends. The variable domain in full, completed from reference TRBV30 and TRBJ2-1, reads SQTIHQWPATLVQPVGSPLSLECTVEGTSNPNLYWYRQAAGRGLQLLFYSVGIGQISSEVPQNLSASRPQDRQFILSSKKLLLSDSGFYLCALGRGYNEQFFGPGTRLTVL.

This clone has just one count. The chain employs TRBV6-5 and TRBJ1-3; D call uncertain. This CDR3 spans 14 amino acids. CDR1 and CDR2 from the germline V gene are MNHEY and SVGAGI. Trimming removed 0 bases from V and 2 bases from J, with 5 bases in between. The CDR3 is CASSYSEAGNTIYF. The CDR3, as DNA: TGTGCCAGCAGTTACTCAGAAGCTGGAAACACCATATATTTT.

The V and J genes are TRBV5-1 and TRBJ1-1; no firm D call. The ends were cut back, 1 base at V and 1 base at J, with 20 bases in the middle. Looked up from germline, CDR1 is SGHRS and CDR2 is YFSETQ. The CDR3 is made up of 18 amino acids. Here the CDR3 DNA reads TGCGCCAGCAGCTTGATAGCGGGTTCGGGGTATCGGAACACTGAAGCTTTCTTT. It codes for CASSLIAGSGYRNTEAFF.